Below, 21 T cell receptor beta chains from the same sample are listed, as sequenced in a study of T cell repertoires in cytomegalovirus infection. TCRdb reprocessed the reads with MiXCR, giving one entry per CDR3 protein. The sample has nearly 450,000 distinct CDR3 sequences; under 40% are singletons. The sample was PBMCs. The origin of the receptors is a human donor in good health (CMV status not recorded). Some clones in this sample may be carry-over from other donors' samples.

This clonotype was counted between two and nine times. CDR3 protein: CASSLTGARHVEQYF. In DNA form, the CDR3 reads TGTGCCAGCAGCTTGACAGGGGCCCGCCATGTCGAGCAGTACTTC. The chain combines TRBV7-6 with TRBJ2-7, with TRBD1 matching 8 bases. The CDR3 spans 15 residues. CDR1 is SGHVS, CDR2 FNYEAQ, per germline. The junction had 10 bases not matched to a gene; V was cut back by 3 bases and J by 6 bases. The whole variable domain, remainder taken from reference TRBV7-6 and TRBJ2-7, is GAGVSQSPRYKVTKRGQDVALRCDPISGHVSLYWYRQALGQGPEFLTYFNYEAQQDKSGLPNDRFSAERPEGSISTLTIQRTEQRDSAMYRCASSLTGARHVEQYFGPGTRLTVT.

Comment on this clonotype: Compared with germline, one end of the junction differs, possibly owing to a read error. The J gene is TRBJ1-5, the V gene TRBV4-2; D is unresolved. Germline lookup yields CDR1 LGHNA and CDR2 YNFKEQ. CDR3 length equals 14 residues. Here the CDR3 DNA reads TGTGCCAGCAGTCAAGAAGCCGGGTTTCAGCCCAAGCATTTT. Its protein product is CASSQEAGFQPKHF.

Only one count was recorded for this clonotype. One junction end disagrees with the germline gene, perhaps due to a read error. This rearrangement joins TRBV7-2 to TRBJ1-2, with D possibly matching TRBD1 (6 bases). This CDR3 has 13 amino acids. Per germline, CDR1 SGHTA and CDR2 FQGNSA. The CDR3 reads CDSSHRQDYGDTF. For the CDR3, the DNA is TGTGACAGCAGCCATCGACAGGACTATGGCGACACCTTC.

The table lists this clonotype with many counts. The chain joins TRBV7-2 to TRBJ2-1; possibly TRBD2 for D (7 bases). There are 15 residues in the CDR3. V was clipped by 7 bases and J by 4 bases, with 17 bases between them. In germline, CDR1 is SGHTA, CDR2 FQGNSA. CDR3: CASTPGAGAYNEQFF. The CDR3 nucleotides read TGTGCCAGCACCCCTGGGGCGGGGGCATACAATGAGCAGTTCTTC.

The V call is TRBV28, the J call TRBJ1-1; possible D gene TRBD1, 6 bases. The germline V and J ends were trimmed by 5 bases and 1 base, with 11 bases remaining between them. Germline CDR1 MDHEN, CDR2 SYDVKM. This CDR3 contains 14 residues. In nucleotides, the CDR3 is TGTGCCAGCAGTGTGGACAGCTGGAACACTGAAGCTTTCTTT. Translated, it gives CASSVDSWNTEAFF.

This clonotype has a handful of counts. The chain recombines TRBV7-9 with TRBJ1-1; D unresolved. The CDR3 contains 14 residues. CDR1 and CDR2 from the germline V gene are SEHNR and FQNEAQ (reference sequence). Trimming left V 3 bases short and J 4 bases short, with 12 bases between. CDR3 amino acids: CASSFEVPSTEAFF. The CDR3 coding sequence is TGTGCCAGCAGCTTCGAGGTCCCGAGCACTGAAGCTTTCTTT.

This clonotype was counted at least ten times. The CDR3 nucleotides read TGTGCCAGCAGCCCCCCAGATAACTATGGCTACACCTTC. It yields the protein CASSPPDNYGYTF. The V call is TRBV7-9, the J call TRBJ1-2; no definite D call. The V end was cut by 5 bases, the J end by 1 base, with 8 bases between. The CDR3 is 13 amino acids. CDR1 and CDR2 from the germline V gene are SEHNR and FQNEAQ (reference sequence). Full variable domain (outside the CDR3, taken from reference TRBV7-9 and TRBJ1-2): DTGVSQNPRHKITKRGQNVTFRCDPISEHNRLYWYRQTLGQGPEFLTYFQNEAQLEKSRLLSDRFSAERPKGSFSTLEIQRTEQGDSAMYLCASSPPDNYGYTFGSGTRLTVV.

This clonotype turned up a few times. The genes are TRBV6-5 and TRBJ2-1; D call uncertain. V lost 6 bases to trimming and J lost 5 bases, with 17 bases between them. Germline assignment: CDR1 MNHEY and CDR2 SVGAGI. The CDR3 totals 15 residues. DNA for the CDR3: TGTGCCAGCAGCCTCGATCTGCAGGCGGACAATGAGCAGTTCTTC. It is translated as CASSLDLQADNEQFF.

The chain combines TRBV20-1 with TRBJ1-6; 10 bases match TRBD1. The V gene end was trimmed by 6 bases and the J gene end by 3 bases; junction bases not matched to a gene: 8. The CDR3 has 16 residues. Germline V CDR1 and CDR2: DFQATT, SNEGSKA (reference sequence). The chain's CDR3 is CSAKGQGNLYNSPLHF. In DNA, the CDR3 is TGCAGTGCGAAGGGACAGGGGAACCTCTATAATTCACCCCTCCACTTT.

The chain couples TRBV6-8 to TRBJ1-1; D possibly corresponds to TRBD1 (6 bases). CDR1 is MNHGY and CDR2 is SAAAGT in the germline V gene. V lost 2 bases and J lost 1, with 8 bases in between. The CDR3 runs to 14 residues. CDR3 in amino acids: CASSYPGANTEAFF. CDR3 nucleotides: TGTGCCAGCAGTTACCCGGGGGCGAACACTGAAGCTTTCTTT.

The V and J genes are TRBV7-6 and TRBJ2-2; 12 bases map to TRBD2. The CDR3 has 15 amino acids. Germline-derived CDR1 and CDR2 are SGHVS and FNYEAQ. The J segment lost 5 bases and the V segment lost 5 bases, leaving 3 bases of the junction unmatched. CDR3 bases: TGTGCCAGCAGCGCTAGCGGGGGGGCGACCGGGGAGCTGTTTTTT. The encoded protein is CASSASGGATGELFF.

The rearrangement links TRBV14 to TRBJ2-3, with D uncertain. The germline V gene encodes CDR1 SGHDN and CDR2 FVKESK. There are 14 residues in the CDR3. Trimming shortened V by 4 bases and J by 8 bases, and 16 bases separated the two germline ends. The CDR3 reads CASSLSDGLRTQYF. For the CDR3, the DNA is TGTGCCAGCAGCCTCTCCGATGGGCTACGTACGCAGTATTTT.

In regard to this clonotype: The CDR3 does not end in the conserved phenylalanine or tryptophan, so this is likely a read error. The rearrangement joins TRBV7-9 to TRBJ2-6; 10 bases are shared with TRBD1. Germline assignment: CDR1 SEHNR and CDR2 FQNEAQ (reference sequence). V gave up 4 bases and J gave up 2 bases; unmatched junction bases: 8. The CDR3 contains 18 residues. The CDR3 is CASSSGTGENPGANVLTL. DNA for the CDR3: TGTGCCAGCAGCTCGGGGACAGGGGAAAACCCTGGGGCCAACGTCCTGACTTTA.

The table lists this clonotype with a few counts. This rearrangement joins TRBV6-4 to TRBJ2-1, with 7 bases aligning to TRBD2. The junction had 5 bases not matched to a gene; V was cut back by 3 bases and J by 3 bases. The CDR3 spans 15 residues. Germline V gene lookup returns CDR1 MRHNA and CDR2 SNTAGT. The CDR3 is CASSDVGGSYNEQFF. DNA of the CDR3: TGTGCCAGCAGTGATGTGGGGGGGAGCTACAATGAGCAGTTCTTC.

This clonotype has a count of ten or more. V gene TRBV7-2 combines with J gene TRBJ2-1; the D gene is possibly TRBD2 (5 bases). V dropped 4 bases and J dropped 5 bases, with 15 bases sitting between them. Germline lookup yields CDR1 SGHTA and CDR2 FQGNSA. This CDR3 spans 15 amino acids. CDR3 loop: CASSSERLKNNEQFF. CDR3 DNA: TGTGCCAGCAGCTCGGAGCGGCTAAAGAACAATGAGCAGTTCTTC.

This clonotype showed up just a few times. The rearrangement uses TRBV25-1 and TRBJ2-7; TRBD1 aligns across 9 bases. The CDR3 runs 15 residues. CDR1 and CDR2 from the germline V gene are MGHDK and SYGVNS. The V gene end was trimmed by 4 bases and the J gene end by 2 bases; junction bases not matched to a gene: 6. Written as DNA, the CDR3 is TGTGCCAGCAGTGGACGTACAGGGGGCGCCTACGAGCAGTACTTC. It yields the protein CASSGRTGGAYEQYF.

The chain couples TRBV7-8 to TRBJ2-5; D may correspond to TRBD1 or TRBD2 (6 bases each). The germline CDR1 and CDR2 sequences are SGHVS and FQNEAQ. CDR3 length: 15 residues. The V end was cut by 5 bases, the J end by 5 bases, with 18 bases between. The CDR3 DNA is TGTGCCAGCAGCACCTGGGACATAGGGGGGGAGACCCAGTACTTC. Protein: CASSTWDIGGETQYF.

This clonotype was observed a handful of times. The chain employs TRBV6-1 and TRBJ2-5; tentatively, D is TRBD1 (6 bases). The germline V gene encodes CDR1 MNHNS and CDR2 SASEGT. The V end was cut by 2 bases, the J end by 3 bases, with 13 bases between. This CDR3 has 15 amino acids. The CDR3 DNA reads as TGTGCCAGCAGTGAATTGGGGGCGGCGGAAGAGACCCAGTACTTC. This gives the protein CASSELGAAEETQYF.

This clonotype was counted a single time. One end of the junction does not line up with germline, which may come from a read error. The chain employs TRBV4-1 and TRBJ2-2, with D possibly being TRBD2 (5 bases). There are 18 residues in the CDR3. Germline CDR1 is MGHRA and CDR2 is YSYEKL. CDR3 region: CAISQSDVPGTNTGELFF. The CDR3 region has the DNA TGCGCCATCAGCCAATCAGATGTGCCGGGAACCAACACCGGGGAGCTGTTTTTT.

The rearrangement uses TRBV5-6 and TRBJ1-2; 9 positions match TRBD1. The germline V gene encodes CDR1 SGHDT and CDR2 YYEEEE. The V gene end was trimmed by 0 bases and the J gene end by 2 bases; junction bases not matched to a gene: 5. This CDR3 contains 16 residues. For the CDR3, the DNA is TGTGCCAGCAGCTTGGTGGACAGGGGACCGAACTATGGCTACACCTTC. Encoded protein: CASSLVDRGPNYGYTF.

This clonotype was seen many times. The V and J genes are TRBV6-6 and TRBJ1-2; D gene uncertain. Germline V CDR1 and CDR2: MNHNY, SVGAGI (reference sequence). The CDR3 has 13 residues. Trimming stripped 2 bases from V and 2 bases from J, with 6 bases between. Written as DNA, the CDR3 is TGTGCCAGCAGTTACCTGGAAAACTATGGCTACACCTTC. It is translated as CASSYLENYGYTF.